What follows describes a single T cell receptor (beta chain). The record originates from a study of blood T cell repertoires in COVID-19. The overall study: The analysed material was cDNA or gDNA that came from T cells, B-cell-depleted T cells, or PBMCs.

Method: immunoSEQ multiplex PCR; TCRdb's copy keeps in-frame clones and lacks some. The data hold around 78,000 clones, with 88% observed a single time. The sample taken for sequencing was peripheral blood. This sequence was found in a man between 50 and 59 years old with active COVID-19.

The CDR3 loop is CASKESPSCGYTF. The CDR3 DNA reads TGTGCCAGCAAGGAGTCCCCGAGCTGTGGCTACACCTTC. The gene calls are TRBV21-1 and TRBJ1-2. TRBV21-1 has pseudogene status. CDR3 length equals 13 residues.